Presented here are 8 T cell receptor beta chains from one specimen sequenced in a study of T cell responses to AZD1222 COVID-19 vaccine. Repertoires were generated with immunoSEQ multiplex PCR, while TCRdb's copy carries only in-frame clones and drops some. This table has about 100,000 clones, around nine tenths appearing once. Sequenced here: peripheral blood, sampled 28 days after the second dose of the MenACWY control vaccine. All receptors derive from an adult who received the MenACWY meningococcal vaccine as a control.

This CDR3 reads CASSIAGNYNSPLHF. The CDR3 region has the DNA TGTGCCAGTAGTATAGCGGGGAACTATAATTCACCCCTCCACTTT. V is TRBV19 and J is TRBJ1-6; D is ambiguous. Per germline, CDR1 LNHDA and CDR2 SQIVND (reference sequence). V was trimmed by 1 base and J by 3 bases, leaving 7 bases between them. The length of the CDR3 is 15 residues.

The CDR3 sequence is CASSPIAGGWEDTQYF. The CDR3, as DNA: TGCGCCAGCAGCCCGATAGCGGGGGGGTGGGAAGATACGCAGTATTTT. The chain has TRBV5-1 and TRBJ2-3, with 11 bases fitting TRBD2. CDR1 is SGHRS, CDR2 YFSETQ, per germline. With V trimmed by 4 bases and J by 5 bases, 9 bases remained unmatched. The CDR3 spans 16 residues.

CDR3 sequence (DNA): TGTGCCAGCAGCGCACAGAACACCGGGGAGCTGTTTTTT. This sequence encodes CASSAQNTGELFF. The chain has TRBV5-4 and TRBJ2-2; D is uncertain. Trimming took 4 bases from V and 1 from J, leaving 5 bases between them. The CDR3 contains 13 residues. Looked up from germline, CDR1 is SGHNT and CDR2 is YYREEE (reference sequence).

DNA for the CDR3: TGTGCCATCAGTGATTCCCGGGACTGGGAACCCTACGAGCAGTACTTC. It yields the protein CAISDSRDWEPYEQYF. V is TRBV10-3 and J is TRBJ2-7; D possibly corresponds to TRBD2 (6 bases). V was clipped by 3 bases and J by 2 bases, with 17 bases between them. CDR3 length: 16 residues. Germline lookup yields CDR1 ENHRY and CDR2 SYGVKD.

This clone has just a few counts. The chain employs TRBV7-2 and TRBJ1-2; TRBD1 might be the D (5 bases). Germline V CDR1 and CDR2: SGHTA, FQGNSA. CDR3 length: 14 residues. V lost 4 bases and J 5 bases, leaving 14 bases between the germline ends. CDR3: CASSYRQKLYGYTF. The CDR3 region has the DNA TGTGCCAGCAGCTACCGACAGAAACTGTATGGCTACACCTTC.

The chain joins TRBV10-2 to TRBJ2-4; 7 nucleotides agree with TRBD1. CDR3 size: 14 residues. Trimming at V came to 6 bases and at J to 8 bases, leaving 10 bases not matched to a gene. Per the germline V gene, CDR1 is WSHSY and CDR2 is SAAADI. CDR3 amino acids: CASREQGSRDIQYF. DNA of the CDR3: TGCGCCAGCAGAGAACAGGGGTCGAGGGACATTCAGTACTTC.

The chain recombines TRBV2 with TRBJ2-7; 8 bases are shared with TRBD1. The J segment lost 6 bases and the V segment lost 2 bases, leaving 6 bases of the junction unmatched. This CDR3 contains 14 residues. CDR1 is SNHLY, CDR2 FYNNEI, per germline. CDR3 region: CASSESQGAAEQYF. The CDR3 DNA reads TGTGCCAGCAGTGAATCCCAGGGGGCGGCCGAGCAGTACTTC.

In its sample, this clone was seen a few times. The gene calls are TRBV7-2 and TRBJ1-6, with D unclear. The CDR3 is 14 residues long. Germline loops: CDR1 SGHTA, CDR2 FQGNSA. The V end was cut by 2 bases, the J end by 8 bases, with 10 bases between. As DNA, the CDR3 is TGTGCCAGCAGCTTACTAGGTCGGCATTCACCCCTCCACTTT. Its translation: CASSLLGRHSPLHF. The full variable domain, its missing parts supplied by reference TRBV7-2 and TRBJ1-6, is GAGVSQSPSNKVTEKGKDVELRCDPISGHTALYWYRQSLGQGLEFLIYFQGNSAPDKSGLPSDRFSAERTGGSVSTLTIQRTQQEDSAVYLCASSLLGRHSPLHFGNGTRLTVT.